One sample yielded the 20 T cell receptor beta chains listed below, sequenced in a study of CD8+CD57+ T cells in acquired aplastic anemia listed by TCRdb under 2018. Expansion of CD8+CD57+ cells had been shown by flow cytometry in the patients chosen for sequencing. The sample was run on an Illumina HiSeq 2000. TCR beta VDJ combination and CDR3 sequence profiling used genomic DNA as the template. TCRdb's own reprocessing of the public reads used fastp at Q25 and MiXCR and kept productive beta chains. Merged by CDR3 protein, the rows form single entries marked with the most common genes and DNA. This sample has 150,000 to 200,000 distinct CDR3 sequences in its table, and roughly 48% of those were observed once. Around 3% of the sample comes from the top ten. The sample was sorted CD4+, CD8+, or CD8+CD57+ T cells (not recorded which) from PBMCs. These receptors all stem from a human donor with aplastic anemia.

The chain recombines TRBV9 with TRBJ2-3; 11 bases fit TRBD2. Germline V gene sequence: CDR1 SGDLS, CDR2 YYNGEE. This CDR3 spans 18 amino acids. Trimming took 0 bases from V and 0 from J; bases not matched to a gene: 6. CDR3: CASSVVAGGLRSTDTQYF. CDR3 DNA sequence: TGTGCCAGCAGCGTAGTAGCGGGGGGGCTGAGGAGCACAGATACGCAGTATTTT.

This clonotype was found many times. The chain carries TRBV12-3 or TRBV12-4 and TRBJ1-2; D possibly corresponds to TRBD1 (6 bases). This CDR3 has 11 amino acids. The V end lost 3 bases, the J end lost 7 bases, and 6 bases lay between the germline ends. DNA for the CDR3: TGTGCCAGCAGTTTCAGGGGTGGCTACACCTTC. Protein sequence: CASSFRGGYTF.

Many counts were recorded for this clonotype. The J gene is TRBJ2-1, the V gene TRBV7-2; TRBD2 agrees at 10 bases. Germline trimming cut 5 bases from V and 8 bases from J; bases unmatched to any gene: 9. This CDR3 has 15 residues. CDR1 and CDR2 from the germline V gene are SGHTA and FQGNSA. The CDR3 DNA sequence: TGTGCCAGCAGCACGCGGACTAGCGGCAAGGATGAGCAGTTCTTC. The encoded protein is CASSTRTSGKDEQFF.

V usage is TRBV11-2 and J usage is TRBJ1-1; D is undetermined. Germline V CDR1 and CDR2: SGHAT, FQNNGV. The CDR3 is 16 residues long. Trimming removed 5 bases at V and 1 base at J, with 17 bases between. The CDR3 protein is CASSPRLGPENTEAFF. The CDR3, as DNA: TGTGCCAGCAGCCCCCGGTTAGGGCCTGAGAACACTGAAGCTTTCTTT.

This clonotype was seen at least ten times. The J gene is TRBJ2-6, the V gene TRBV9, with 7 bases fitting TRBD2. The CDR3 runs to 14 residues. Germline CDR1 SGDLS, CDR2 YYNGEE. J gave up 0 bases and V 7 bases, and 1 base lay outside the gene matches. This CDR3 is CASGGGSGANVLTF. The CDR3 DNA reads TGTGCCAGCGGGGGGGGCTCTGGGGCCAACGTCCTGACTTTC.

Written as DNA, the CDR3 is TGCAGCGGAAGGGACGGAGGCACAGATACGCAGTATTTT. It codes for CSGRDGGTDTQYF. The chain carries TRBV29-1 and TRBJ2-3, with D perhaps matching TRBD1 or TRBD2 (5 bases each). The CDR3 consists of 13 residues. In germline, CDR1 is SQVTM, CDR2 ANQGSEA. Trimming took 7 bases from V and 1 from J, leaving 12 bases between them.

This chain connects TRBV5-1 to TRBJ1-1; TRBD1 might be the D (5 bases). This CDR3 region has 15 residues. V shed 2 bases and J shed 0 bases, with 11 bases lying between them. The germline CDR1 and CDR2 sequences are SGHRS and YFSETQ. CDR3 loop: CASSFRDVMNTEAFF. The DNA of the CDR3 is TGCGCCAGCAGCTTCAGGGACGTAATGAACACTGAAGCTTTCTTT.

This clonotype showed up many times. Here the CDR3 reads CSASSRGTDTEAFF. The CDR3, as DNA: TGCAGTGCTAGTTCAAGAGGGACCGACACTGAAGCTTTCTTT. The V call is TRBV20-1, the J call TRBJ1-1; D is possibly TRBD1 (5 bases). The V and J ends lost 3 bases and 3 bases respectively, with 14 bases between them. Germline CDR1 and CDR2: DFQATT and SNEGSKA (reference sequence). The CDR3 has 14 residues.

The chain carries TRBV2 and TRBJ2-6; 10 nucleotides align to TRBD1. CDR3 length equals 15 residues. V was clipped by 6 bases and J by 3 bases; unmatched bases: 2. The germline V gene encodes CDR1 SNHLY and CDR2 FYNNEI. The CDR3 DNA reads TGTGCCAGCAGAGACAGGGGGCTTGGGGCCAACGTCCTGACTTTC. Residues: CASRDRGLGANVLTF.

The rearrangement links TRBV29-1 to TRBJ2-7, with 7 positions matching TRBD1. Germline V gives CDR1 SQVTM, CDR2 ANQGSEA. The CDR3 consists of 14 residues. With 6 bases clipped from V and 2 bases from J, the junction kept 10 bases outside the gene matches. Here the CDR3 reads CSVGLTGVTYEQYF. CDR3 nucleotides: TGCAGCGTCGGTTTAACAGGGGTAACCTACGAGCAGTACTTC.

V and J are TRBV10-3 and TRBJ2-7; 11 bases are shared with TRBD1. CDR1 and CDR2 (germline): ENHRY, SYGVKD. The CDR3 loop spans 17 amino acids. The junction had 14 bases not matched to a gene; V was cut back by 7 bases and J by 3 bases. CDR3 protein: CAIKVASRGTGGYEQYF. The CDR3 bases are TGTGCCATCAAGGTAGCGTCCCGAGGGACAGGGGGCTACGAGCAGTACTTC.

The sample holds many counts of this clonotype. This chain uses TRBV14 with TRBJ2-3; 8 bases fit TRBD2. Trimming took 6 bases from V and 1 from J; bases not matched to a gene: 6. Germline-derived CDR1 and CDR2 are SGHDN and FVKESK. This CDR3 has 15 residues. CDR3 coding DNA: TGTGCCAGCAGGAAATCGGGGGGGCGCACAGATACGCAGTATTTT. As protein: CASRKSGGRTDTQYF.

This chain links TRBV20-1 with TRBJ2-7, with 8 nucleotides matching TRBD2. The CDR3 length is 15 residues. In germline, CDR1 is DFQATT, CDR2 SNEGSKA (reference sequence). Trimming at V came to 1 base and at J to 4 bases, leaving 9 bases not matched to a gene. The CDR3 nucleotides read TGCAGTGCTAGAGCTACCGGGACTAGACCTTACGAGCAGTACTTC. Its translation is CSARATGTRPYEQYF.

The chain couples TRBV15 to TRBJ1-1; D is undetermined. Germline V gene sequence: CDR1 LNHNV, CDR2 YYDKDF (reference sequence). The CDR3 contains 12 residues. Trimming pared 2 bases from V and 5 bases from J, leaving 6 bases between. CDR3 nucleotide sequence: TGTGCCACCAGCAGACCCCGGACTGAAGCTTTCTTT. Protein sequence: CATSRPRTEAFF.

The rearrangement links TRBV12-3 or TRBV12-4 to TRBJ2-1; the D gene is possibly TRBD2 (7 bases). This CDR3 comprises 17 residues. Trimming shortened V by 2 bases and J by 7 bases, and 21 bases separated the two germline ends. This chain's CDR3 is CASSLTSGGALRNEQFF. CDR3 sequence (DNA): TGTGCCAGCAGTTTAACGTCGGGGGGCGCGTTAAGAAATGAGCAGTTCTTC.

This clonotype was seen at least ten times. This CDR3 is CASSLGRHNEQFF. Here the CDR3 DNA reads TGTGCCAGCAGTTTGGGACGCCACAATGAGCAGTTCTTC. The V gene is TRBV7-2, the J gene TRBJ2-1; D may correspond to TRBD1 or TRBD2 (5 bases each). Trimming shortened V by 6 bases and J by 5 bases, and 11 bases separated the two germline ends. Germline V CDR1 and CDR2: SGHTA, FQGNSA. This CDR3 is 13 amino acids long.

This clonotype has only a few counts. The chain recombines TRBV29-1 with TRBJ1-2, with TRBD1 matching over 9 bases. The germline V gene encodes CDR1 SQVTM and CDR2 ANQGSEA. The CDR3 runs 14 residues. Unmatched junction bases numbered 10, after V lost 8 bases and J lost 3 bases. CDR3: CSTTRTGDDYGYTF. The CDR3 coding sequence is TGCAGCACGACACGGACAGGGGATGACTATGGCTACACCTTC.

Comments on this clonotype: One base away lies a much larger clone, so this may be a sequencing read error. The V and J genes are TRBV11-2 and TRBJ2-7, with D perhaps being TRBD1 or TRBD2 (5 bases each). V lost 6 bases and J lost 6, with 18 bases in between. The germline V gene has CDR1 SGHAT and CDR2 FQNNGV. This CDR3 comprises 14 residues. CDR3 bases: TGTGCCAGCAGTTCCCTTGGGGGTCCCTGCGAGCAGTACTTC. Its protein is CASSSLGGPCEQYF.

This clonotype has ten or more counts. The gene calls are TRBV7-8 and TRBJ2-7, with D perhaps matching TRBD2 (5 bases). The CDR3 is 16 amino acids. V was trimmed by 6 bases and J by 6 bases, leaving 24 bases between them. Germline values: CDR1 SGHVS, CDR2 FQNEAQ. CDR3: CASSPLVGSEKGEQYF. In DNA, the CDR3 is TGTGCCAGCAGTCCCCTCGTAGGTAGCGAGAAGGGCGAGCAGTACTTC.

Points on this clonotype: This sequence may be a read error, since a much larger clone differs from it by one base. The gene calls are TRBV5-1 and TRBJ2-2; 7 bases agree with TRBD1. CDR1 is SGHRS and CDR2 is YFSETQ in the germline V gene. The CDR3 spans 15 residues. CDR3 coding DNA: TGCGCCAGCAGCTCGACAGGGTCGAACACCGGGGAGCAGTTTTTT. It codes for CASSSTGSNTGEQFF. Full variable domain (rest looked up from reference TRBV5-1 and TRBJ2-2): KAGVTQTPRYLIKTRGQQVTLSCSPISGHRSVSWYQQTPGQGLQFLFEYFSETQRNKGNFPGRFSGRQFSNSRSEMNVSTLELGDSALYLCASSSTGSNTGEQFFGEGSRLTVL.